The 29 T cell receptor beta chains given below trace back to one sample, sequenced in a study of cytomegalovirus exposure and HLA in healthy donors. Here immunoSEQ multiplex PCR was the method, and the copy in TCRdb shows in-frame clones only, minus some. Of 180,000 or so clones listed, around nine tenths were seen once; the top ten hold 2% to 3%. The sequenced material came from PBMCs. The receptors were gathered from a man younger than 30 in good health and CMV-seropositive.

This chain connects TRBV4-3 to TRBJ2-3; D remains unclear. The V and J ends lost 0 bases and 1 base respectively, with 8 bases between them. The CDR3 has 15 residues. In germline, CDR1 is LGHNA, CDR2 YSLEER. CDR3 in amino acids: CASSQDLRGTDTQYF. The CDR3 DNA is TGCGCCAGCAGCCAAGATCTCCGAGGCACAGATACGCAGTATTTT.

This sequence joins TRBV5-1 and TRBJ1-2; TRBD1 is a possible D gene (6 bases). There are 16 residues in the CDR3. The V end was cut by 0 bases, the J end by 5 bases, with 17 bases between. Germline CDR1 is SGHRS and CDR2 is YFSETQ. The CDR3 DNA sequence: TGCGCCAGCAGCTTGGCCGGGGGGCGTCAGCTTTATGGCTACACCTTC. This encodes CASSLAGGRQLYGYTF.

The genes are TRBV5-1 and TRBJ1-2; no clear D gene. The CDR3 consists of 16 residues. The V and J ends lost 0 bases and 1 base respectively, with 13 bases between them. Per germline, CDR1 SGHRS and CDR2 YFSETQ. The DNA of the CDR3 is TGCGCCAGCAGCTTGGGGAACAGTAACCTTAACTATGGCTACACCTTC. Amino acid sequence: CASSLGNSNLNYGYTF.

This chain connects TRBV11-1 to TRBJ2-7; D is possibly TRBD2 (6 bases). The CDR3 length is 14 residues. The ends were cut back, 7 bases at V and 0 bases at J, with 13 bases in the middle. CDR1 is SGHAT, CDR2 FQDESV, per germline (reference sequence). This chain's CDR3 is CASTPGGFSYEQYF. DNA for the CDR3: TGTGCCAGCACCCCCGGGGGATTCTCCTACGAGCAGTACTTC.

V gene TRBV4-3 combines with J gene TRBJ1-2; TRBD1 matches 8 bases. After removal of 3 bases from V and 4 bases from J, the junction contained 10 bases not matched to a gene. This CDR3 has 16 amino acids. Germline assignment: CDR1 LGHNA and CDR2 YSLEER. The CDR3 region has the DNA TGCGCCAGCAGCCAGGACCACAGGGGGGAAAGCTATGGCTACACCTTC. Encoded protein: CASSQDHRGESYGYTF.

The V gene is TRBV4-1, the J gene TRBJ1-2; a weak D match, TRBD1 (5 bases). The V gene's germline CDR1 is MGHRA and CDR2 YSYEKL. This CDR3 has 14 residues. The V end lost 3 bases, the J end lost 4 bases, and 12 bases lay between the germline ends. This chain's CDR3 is CASSQEQGGYGYTF. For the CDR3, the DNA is TGCGCCAGCAGCCAGGAGCAGGGCGGCTATGGCTACACCTTC.

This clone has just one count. The DNA of the CDR3 is TGCGCCAGCAGCCTCCGGGGGGCTAGCGGGTTAGATACGCAGTATTTT. It yields the protein CASSLRGASGLDTQYF. V gene TRBV4-3 combines with J gene TRBJ2-3, with 8 nucleotides matching TRBD2. The CDR3 runs to 16 residues. Trimming removed 4 bases from V and 5 bases from J; junction bases left unmatched: 11. Looked up from germline, CDR1 is LGHNA and CDR2 is YSLEER.

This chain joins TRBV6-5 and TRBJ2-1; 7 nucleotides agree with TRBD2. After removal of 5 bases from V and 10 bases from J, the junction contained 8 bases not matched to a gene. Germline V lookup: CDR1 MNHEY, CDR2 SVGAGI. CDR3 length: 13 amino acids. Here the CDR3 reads CASSGPSGKEQFF. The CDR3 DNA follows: TGTGCCAGCAGTGGGCCTAGCGGAAAAGAGCAGTTCTTC.

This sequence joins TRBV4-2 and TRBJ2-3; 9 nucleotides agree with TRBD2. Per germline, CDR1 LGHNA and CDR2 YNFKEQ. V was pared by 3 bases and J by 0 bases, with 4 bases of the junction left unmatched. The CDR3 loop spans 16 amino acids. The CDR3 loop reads CASSQLLAGSTDTQYF. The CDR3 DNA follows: TGTGCCAGCAGCCAGCTCCTAGCGGGGAGCACAGATACGCAGTATTTT.

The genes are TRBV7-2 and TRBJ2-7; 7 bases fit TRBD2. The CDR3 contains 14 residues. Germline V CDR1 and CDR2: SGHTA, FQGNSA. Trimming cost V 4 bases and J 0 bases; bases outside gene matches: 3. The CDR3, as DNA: TGTGCCAGCAGCTGGGCTAGCGGCTCCTACGAGCAGTACTTC. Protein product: CASSWASGSYEQYF.

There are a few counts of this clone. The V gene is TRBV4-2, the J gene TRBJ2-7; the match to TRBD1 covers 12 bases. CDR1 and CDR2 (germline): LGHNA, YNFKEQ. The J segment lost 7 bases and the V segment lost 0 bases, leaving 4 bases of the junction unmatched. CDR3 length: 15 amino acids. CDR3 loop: CASSQEGQGAWEQYF. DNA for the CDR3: TGTGCCAGCAGCCAAGAGGGACAGGGGGCCTGGGAGCAGTACTTC.

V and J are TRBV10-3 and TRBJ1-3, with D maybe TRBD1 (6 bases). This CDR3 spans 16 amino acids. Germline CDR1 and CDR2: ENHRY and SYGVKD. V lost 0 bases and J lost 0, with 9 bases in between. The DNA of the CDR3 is TGTGCCATCAGTGAGTCGAGGGGGAGCTCTGGAAACACCATATATTTT. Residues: CAISESRGSSGNTIYF.

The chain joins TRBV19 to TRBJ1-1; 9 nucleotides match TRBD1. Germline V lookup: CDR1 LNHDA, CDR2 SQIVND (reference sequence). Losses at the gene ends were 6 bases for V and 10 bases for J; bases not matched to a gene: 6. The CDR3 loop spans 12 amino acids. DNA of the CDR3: TGTGCCAGTAGCACCCAACAGGGGGCAGCTTTCTTT. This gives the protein CASSTQQGAAFF. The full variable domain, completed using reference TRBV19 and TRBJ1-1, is DGGITQSPKYLFRKEGQNVTLSCEQNLNHDAMYWYRQDPGQGLRLIYYSQIVNDFQKGDIAEGYSVSREKKESFPLTVTSAQKNPTAFYLCASSTQQGAAFFGQGTRLTVV.

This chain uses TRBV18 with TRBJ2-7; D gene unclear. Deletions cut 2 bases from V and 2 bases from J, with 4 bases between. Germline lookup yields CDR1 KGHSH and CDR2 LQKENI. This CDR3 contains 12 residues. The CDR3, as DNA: TGTGCCAGCTCACCAGACACCTACGAGCAGTACTTC. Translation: CASSPDTYEQYF.

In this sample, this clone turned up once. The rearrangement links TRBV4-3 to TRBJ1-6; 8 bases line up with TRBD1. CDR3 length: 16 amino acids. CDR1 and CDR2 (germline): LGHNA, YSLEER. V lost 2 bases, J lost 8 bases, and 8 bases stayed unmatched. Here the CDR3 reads CASSQTTGEGYSPLHF. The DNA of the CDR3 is TGCGCCAGCAGCCAAACGACAGGGGAAGGGTATTCACCCCTCCACTTT.

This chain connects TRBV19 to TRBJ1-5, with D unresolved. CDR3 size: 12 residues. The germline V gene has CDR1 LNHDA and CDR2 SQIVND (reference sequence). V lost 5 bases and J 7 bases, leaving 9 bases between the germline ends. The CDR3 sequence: CASSLVGQPQHF. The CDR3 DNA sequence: TGTGCCAGTAGTTTGGTCGGGCAGCCCCAGCATTTT.

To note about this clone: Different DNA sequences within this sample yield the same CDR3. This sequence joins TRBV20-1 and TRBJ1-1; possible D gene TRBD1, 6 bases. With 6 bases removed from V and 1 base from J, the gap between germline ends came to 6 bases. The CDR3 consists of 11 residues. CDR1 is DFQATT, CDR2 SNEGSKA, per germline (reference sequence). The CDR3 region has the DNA TGCAGTGCCAGGGGGAACACTGAAGCTTTCTTT. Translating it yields CSARGNTEAFF.

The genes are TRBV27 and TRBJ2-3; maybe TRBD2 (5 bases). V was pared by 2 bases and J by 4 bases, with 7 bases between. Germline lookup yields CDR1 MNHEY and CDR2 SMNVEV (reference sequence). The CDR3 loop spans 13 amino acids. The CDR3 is CASSLTRADTQYF. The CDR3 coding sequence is TGTGCCAGCAGTTTAACTAGGGCAGATACGCAGTATTTT.

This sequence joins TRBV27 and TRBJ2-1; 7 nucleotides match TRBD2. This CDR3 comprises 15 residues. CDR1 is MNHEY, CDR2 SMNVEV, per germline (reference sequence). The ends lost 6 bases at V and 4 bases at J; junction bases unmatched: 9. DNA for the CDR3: TGTGCCAGCAGCGCCTTCCTAGCGGCTTACAATGAGCAGTTCTTC. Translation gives CASSAFLAAYNEQFF.

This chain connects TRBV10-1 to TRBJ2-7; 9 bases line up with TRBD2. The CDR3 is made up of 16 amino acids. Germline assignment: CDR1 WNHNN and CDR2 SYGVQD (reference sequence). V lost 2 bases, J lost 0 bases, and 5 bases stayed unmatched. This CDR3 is CASSEGVAGASYEQYF. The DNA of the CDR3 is TGCGCCAGCAGTGAGGGGGTAGCGGGGGCCTCCTACGAGCAGTACTTC.

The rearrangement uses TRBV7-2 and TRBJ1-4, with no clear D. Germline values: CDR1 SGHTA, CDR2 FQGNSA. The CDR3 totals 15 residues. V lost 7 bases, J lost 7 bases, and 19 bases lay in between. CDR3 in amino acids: CASKAVGGGGEKLFF. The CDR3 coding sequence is TGTGCCAGCAAAGCAGTCGGTGGAGGAGGTGAAAAACTGTTTTTT.

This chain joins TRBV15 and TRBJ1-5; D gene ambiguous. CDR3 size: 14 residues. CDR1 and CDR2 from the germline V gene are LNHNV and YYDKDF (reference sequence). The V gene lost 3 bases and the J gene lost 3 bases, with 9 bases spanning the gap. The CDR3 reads CATSRGLPNQPQHF. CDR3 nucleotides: TGTGCCACCAGCAGGGGCCTACCCAATCAGCCCCAGCATTTT.

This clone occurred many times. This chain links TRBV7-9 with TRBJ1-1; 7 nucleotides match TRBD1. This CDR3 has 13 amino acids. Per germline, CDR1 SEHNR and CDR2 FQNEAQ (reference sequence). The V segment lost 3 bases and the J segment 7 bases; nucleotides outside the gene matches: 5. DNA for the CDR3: TGTGCCAGCAGCTTTACAGGGGATGGTGAAGCTTTCTTT. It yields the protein CASSFTGDGEAFF.

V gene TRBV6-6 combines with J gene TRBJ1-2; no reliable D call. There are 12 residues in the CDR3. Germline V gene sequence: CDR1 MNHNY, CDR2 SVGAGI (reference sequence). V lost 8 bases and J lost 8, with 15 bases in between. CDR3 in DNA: TGTGCCAGCTGCGCGGTTCTCGGCGGCTACACCTTC. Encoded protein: CASCAVLGGYTF.

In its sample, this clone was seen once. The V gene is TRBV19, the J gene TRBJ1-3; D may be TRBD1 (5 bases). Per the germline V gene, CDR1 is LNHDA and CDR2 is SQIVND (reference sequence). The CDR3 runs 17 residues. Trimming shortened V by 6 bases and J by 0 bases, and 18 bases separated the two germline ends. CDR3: CASRDITRTISGNTIYF. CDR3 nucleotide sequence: TGTGCCAGTAGAGACATCACAAGGACAATCTCTGGAAACACCATATATTTT.

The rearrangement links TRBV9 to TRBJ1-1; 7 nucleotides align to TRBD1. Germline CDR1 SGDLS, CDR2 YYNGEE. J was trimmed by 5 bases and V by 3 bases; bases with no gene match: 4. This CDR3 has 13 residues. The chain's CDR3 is CASSDDRETEAFF. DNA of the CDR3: TGTGCCAGCAGCGACGACAGGGAGACTGAAGCTTTCTTT.

This chain's CDR3 is CASSASLGPQETQYF. The DNA of the CDR3 is TGTGCCAGCAGCGCATCCCTGGGCCCACAAGAGACCCAGTACTTC. The chain is built from TRBV9 and TRBJ2-5; the D is unclear. Trimming removed 3 bases from V and 2 bases from J, with 14 bases in between. The CDR3 has 15 residues. Germline V gene lookup returns CDR1 SGDLS and CDR2 YYNGEE. Supplemented by reference TRBV9 and TRBJ2-5, the full variable domain reads DSGVTQTPKHLITATGQRVTLRCSPRSGDLSVYWYQQSLDQGLQFLIQYYNGEERAKGNILERFSAQQFPDLHSELNLSSLELGDSALYFCASSASLGPQETQYFGPGTRLLVL.

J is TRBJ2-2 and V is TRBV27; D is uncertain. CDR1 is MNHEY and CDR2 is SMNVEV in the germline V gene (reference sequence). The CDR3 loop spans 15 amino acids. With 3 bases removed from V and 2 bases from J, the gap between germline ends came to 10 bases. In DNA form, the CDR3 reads TGTGCCAGCAGTTTCAGTAACAGAAACACCGGGGAGCTGTTTTTT. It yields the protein CASSFSNRNTGELFF.

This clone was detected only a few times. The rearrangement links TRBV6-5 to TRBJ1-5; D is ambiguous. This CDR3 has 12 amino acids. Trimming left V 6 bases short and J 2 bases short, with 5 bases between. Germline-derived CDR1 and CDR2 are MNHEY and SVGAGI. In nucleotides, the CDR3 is TGTGCCAGCAGGCGCGGCAATCAGCCCCAGCATTTT. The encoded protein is CASRRGNQPQHF.